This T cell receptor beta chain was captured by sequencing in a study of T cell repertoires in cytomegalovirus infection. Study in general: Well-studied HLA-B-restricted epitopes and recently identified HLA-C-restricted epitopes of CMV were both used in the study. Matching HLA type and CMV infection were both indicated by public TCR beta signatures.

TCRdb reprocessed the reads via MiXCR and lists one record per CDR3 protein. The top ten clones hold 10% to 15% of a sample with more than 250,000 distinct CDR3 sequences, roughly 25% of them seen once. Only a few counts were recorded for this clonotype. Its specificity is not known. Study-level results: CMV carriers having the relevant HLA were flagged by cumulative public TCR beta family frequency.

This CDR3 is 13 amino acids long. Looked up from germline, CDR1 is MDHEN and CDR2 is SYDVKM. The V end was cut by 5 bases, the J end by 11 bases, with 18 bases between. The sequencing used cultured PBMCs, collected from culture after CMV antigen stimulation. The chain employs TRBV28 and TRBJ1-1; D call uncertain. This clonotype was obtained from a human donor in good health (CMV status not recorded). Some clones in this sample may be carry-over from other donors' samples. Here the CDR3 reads CASSTHGFLGAFF. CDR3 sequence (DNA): TGTGCCAGCAGTACCCATGGGTTCCTTGGGGCTTTCTTT.